The 7 T cell receptor beta chains in this list originate from one sample, sequenced in a study of T cells in women clearing cervical HPV infection. Profiled with immunoSEQ multiplex PCR; TCRdb holds only in-frame clones, not every one. This repertoire comprises about 19,000 clones; its ten largest clones make up under 5.5%. Sequencing was carried out using blood buffy coat. The receptors come from a woman between 18 and 70 years old with a cervical HPV16 infection that either progressed to CIN3+ or cleared (not recorded which).

A note on this clone: The CDR3 end is not reached by the read, which stops 3 residues before it; the germline J gene fills it in. The rearrangement joins TRBV30 to TRBJ2-5; 16 positions match TRBD2. This CDR3 has 15 amino acids. Trimming at V came to 1 base and at J to 5 bases, leaving 1 base not matched to a gene. Germline CDR1 reads GTSNPN; CDR2 reads SVGIG (reference sequence). The CDR3 DNA, read in part, is TGTGCCTGGAGTGAGGGACTAGCGGGGGGGGAGACC. As protein: CAWSEGLAGGET. The full CDR3 protein is CAWSEGLAGGETQYF.

Remarks on this clone: From the germline J gene comes the end of the CDR3, since the read stops 3 residues before it. V and J are TRBV2 and TRBJ1-1; no clear D. There are 13 residues in the CDR3. Germline CDR1 SNHLY, CDR2 FYNNEI. CDR3 loop: CASSDGINNEAFF. CDR3 bases read: TGTGCCAGCAGTGACGGTATTAATAATGAG.

As for this clone: The sequence runs out 3 residues before the end of the CDR3; the remainder is reconstructed from the germline J gene. The chain employs TRBV7-7 and TRBJ2-3, with 8 bases identical to TRBD2. This CDR3 is 15 amino acids long. Germline CDR1 SSHAT, CDR2 FNYEAQ (reference sequence). The DNA read from the CDR3 is TGTGCCAGCAGCTTAGACGGGGGGGCCATGGAGACG. Translated: CASSLDGGAMET. The full CDR3 protein is CASSLDGGAMETQYF.

A remark on this clone: The CDR3 extends 3 residues past the end of the read, so its final part is completed from the germline J gene. The chain has TRBV5-6 and TRBJ2-3, with a possible D match to TRBD1 (6 bases). The germline CDR1 and CDR2 sequences are SGHDT and YYEEEE. The CDR3 consists of 14 residues. The sequenced part of the CDR3 DNA is TGTGCCAGCAGCTTGGTGGGGGCCCAAGAGACG. This codes for CASSLVGAQET. The whole CDR3 sequence reads CASSLVGAQETQYF.

With respect to this clone: The sequence runs out 3 residues before the end of the CDR3; the remainder is reconstructed from the germline J gene. The genes are TRBV20-1 and TRBJ2-3; tentative D call: TRBD2 (5 bases). This CDR3 region has 16 residues. In germline, CDR1 is DFQATT, CDR2 SNEGSKA (reference sequence). V gave up 3 bases and J gave up 4 bases, with 20 bases separating them. CDR3 in amino acids: CSASSSRLALADTQYF. The sequenced part of the CDR3 DNA is TGCAGTGCTAGTTCATCCCGGCTAGCCCTCGCAGATACG.

Turning to this clone: The CDR3 end lies 3 residues beyond the end of the read and is filled in from the germline J gene. The chain links TRBV5-4 to TRBJ1-3, with D maybe TRBD1 (5 bases). The V and J ends lost 0 bases and 2 bases respectively, with 9 bases between them. Germline CDR1 SGHNT, CDR2 YYREEE (reference sequence). The CDR3 totals 15 residues. CDR3 region: CASSLGGAAGNTIYF. The sequenced part of the CDR3 DNA is TGTGCCAGCAGCTTGGGGGGCGCTGCTGGAAACACC.

Comments on this clone: The CDR3 extends 3 residues past the end of the read, so its final part is completed from the germline J gene. The gene calls are TRBV28 and TRBJ2-2, with 13 nucleotides matching TRBD2. CDR1 and CDR2 (germline): MDHEN, SYDVKM. J lost 4 bases, V lost 5 bases, and 10 bases had no gene match. The CDR3 is made up of 18 amino acids. The CDR3 DNA, read in part, is TGTGCCAGCAGTGGGGGGACTAGCGGGGACTATTTCACCGGGGAG. This translates into CASSGGTSGDYFTGE. The full CDR3 protein reads CASSGGTSGDYFTGELFF. The whole variable domain, filled in from reference TRBV28 and TRBJ2-2, reads DVKVTQSSRYLVKRTGEKVFLECVQDMDHENMFWYRQDPGLGLRLIYFSYDVKMKEKGDIPEGYSVSREKKERFSLILESASTNQTSMYLCASSGGTSGDYFTGELFFGEGSRLTVL.